This T cell receptor beta chain was captured in a study of T cell responses to AZD1222 COVID-19 vaccine. Findings of the study overall: Reportedly, nearly half the spike-specific TCRs target unmutated variant regions. In a largely white British group with more females than males, clonal diversity was possibly underestimated. Regions 160-218 and 743-854 held dominance among vaccine-associated CD4 TCRs, which spanned spike. Baseline serostatus was positive in only five to seven AZD1222 recipients.

Produced via immunoSEQ multiplex PCR; TCRdb's table is partial and in-frame only. The sample includes fewer than 30,000 clones, approximately 86% seen only once; the top ten take roughly 7.5%. The CDR3 runs to 14 residues. Trimming stripped 4 bases from V and 4 bases from J, with 11 bases between. CDR1 and CDR2 from the germline V gene are SNHLY and FYNNEI. The table lists this clone with a few counts. Its specificity is not known. The sample in question was peripheral blood, obtained 28 days after the second AZD1222 dose. This sequence joins TRBV2 and TRBJ1-5; no clear D gene. The TCR originated in an adult who received the AZD1222 COVID-19 vaccine. Here the CDR3 reads CASSGGTSNQPQHF. CDR3 DNA: TGTGCCAGCAGTGGCGGAACTAGTAATCAGCCCCAGCATTTT.